The 19 T cell receptor beta chains reported below all come from one sample, sequenced in a study of Graves' ophthalmopathy and Graves' hyperthyroidism. Amplifying from RNA transcripts, the study obtained TCR beta CDR3 regions. First-round RT-PCR used HTBI primers; second-round multiplex PCR followed. A single record per CDR3 protein comes from TCRdb applying MiXCR to the multiplex PCR reads. The repertoire consists of 450,000 or so distinct CDR3 sequences, with 14% occurring once and the leading ten covering about a tenth. Sequencing was performed on blood. Receptors were obtained from a woman in her twenties or thirties with Graves' ophthalmopathy.

This clonotype was counted at least ten times. The chain recombines TRBV6-1 with TRBJ1-1; weak D call: TRBD1 (6 bases). From germline, CDR1 is MNHNS and CDR2 SASEGT. V gave up 5 bases and J gave up 0 bases, with 13 bases separating them. CDR3 size: 15 residues. CDR3 nucleotides: TGTGCCAGCAGTAGGACAGTATCCATGAACACTGAAGCTTTCTTT. Encoded protein: CASSRTVSMNTEAFF.

Many counts were recorded for this clonotype. The chain couples TRBV6-2 or TRBV6-3 to TRBJ1-2; TRBD1 aligns across 7 bases. This CDR3 is 14 amino acids long. CDR1 MNHEY and CDR2 SVGEGT come from the germline V gene. With V trimmed by 4 bases and J by 4 bases, 6 bases remained unmatched. CDR3 sequence reads: CASSLDRRFYGYTF. The CDR3 nucleotides are TGTGCCAGCAGTTTGGACAGGCGCTTCTATGGCTACACCTTC.

The rearrangement uses TRBV11-2 and TRBJ2-5, with TRBD1 matching 10 bases. This CDR3 has 15 amino acids. From germline, CDR1 is SGHAT and CDR2 FQNNGV. The J segment lost 5 bases and the V segment lost 5 bases, leaving 8 bases of the junction unmatched. In nucleotides, the CDR3 is TGTGCCAGCAGCCAACGACAGGGGGCTACGGAGACCCAGTACTTC. It translates to CASSQRQGATETQYF. Based on the CDR3 plus reference TRBV11-2 and TRBJ2-5, the full variable domain is EAGVAQSPRYKIIEKRQSVAFWCNPISGHATLYWYQQILGQGPKLLIQFQNNGVVDDSQLPKDRFSAERLKGVDSTLKIQPAKLEDSAVYLCASSQRQGATETQYFGPGTRLLVL.

This clonotype was seen at least ten times. The chain has TRBV5-1 and TRBJ2-7; 10 bases agree with TRBD1. The trim removed 4 bases at V and 7 bases at J, leaving 8 bases unmatched. CDR3 length: 14 residues. The germline V gene has CDR1 SGHRS and CDR2 YFSETQ. CDR3 nucleotides: TGCGCCAGCAGCACCCGACAGGGGGCGAGGGAGCAGTACTTC. Translating it yields CASSTRQGAREQYF.

This clonotype was seen repeatedly, ten times or more. The V and J genes are TRBV20-1 and TRBJ1-5; 7 bases are a match to TRBD1. V lost 1 base and J lost 5; bases outside the gene matches: 11. This CDR3 region has 16 residues. Germline V gene data show CDR1 as DFQATT and CDR2 as SNEGSKA (reference sequence). The CDR3: CSARGRGTALDQPQHF. The DNA for the CDR3 is TGCAGTGCTAGAGGGCGAGGGACAGCTTTGGATCAGCCCCAGCATTTT.

The chain is built from TRBV20-1 and TRBJ1-5; D may be TRBD1 (6 bases). The CDR3 has 14 residues. Germline V gene lookup returns CDR1 DFQATT and CDR2 SNEGSKA (reference sequence). V was clipped by 6 bases and J by 2 bases, with 14 bases between them. The CDR3 loop is CSAFRGLGNQPQHF. The CDR3 DNA reads TGCAGTGCGTTCAGGGGCCTAGGCAATCAGCCCCAGCATTTT.

This clonotype was observed at least ten times. The chain couples TRBV27 to TRBJ2-7; D unclear. There are 13 residues in the CDR3. Germline-derived CDR1 and CDR2 are MNHEY and SMNVEV (reference sequence). V shed 0 bases and J shed 6 bases, with 9 bases lying between them. In DNA form, the CDR3 reads TGTGCCAGCAGTTTATCGGGTGGAAGCGAGCAGTACTTC. It specifies CASSLSGGSEQYF.

This chain's CDR3 is CSVAGRQTYEQYF. The CDR3 DNA sequence: TGCAGCGTCGCTGGCCGACAGACCTACGAGCAGTACTTC. The chain has TRBV29-1 and TRBJ2-7, with D tentatively TRBD1 (5 bases). Trimming pared 6 bases from V and 2 bases from J, leaving 14 bases between. Germline loops: CDR1 SQVTM, CDR2 ANQGSEA. The CDR3 loop spans 13 amino acids.

This clonotype was seen only a few times. J is TRBJ1-2 and V is TRBV5-6; D is ambiguous. CDR3 length equals 16 residues. Trimming pared 0 bases from V and 4 bases from J, leaving 16 bases between. The germline gives CDR1 SGHDT, CDR2 YYEEEE. The CDR3 reads CASSLGSGARFYGYTF. For the CDR3, the DNA is TGTGCCAGCAGCTTGGGGTCAGGAGCACGATTCTATGGCTACACCTTC.

In its sample, this clonotype was seen many times. The chain employs TRBV15 and TRBJ1-1, with 9 bases fitting TRBD1. Germline trimming cut 2 bases from V and 6 bases from J; bases unmatched to any gene: 7. Germline V gene data show CDR1 as LNHNV and CDR2 as YYDKDF (reference sequence). The CDR3 is made up of 15 amino acids. The CDR3 region is CATSRTQGALAEAFF. The CDR3 bases are TGTGCCACCAGCAGAACACAGGGGGCGTTGGCTGAAGCTTTCTTT.

This clonotype was counted ten times or more. The chain employs TRBV5-4 and TRBJ2-7; 12 bases map to TRBD2. V lost 4 bases and J lost 1; bases outside the gene matches: 6. The CDR3 spans 16 residues. Germline loops: CDR1 SGHNT, CDR2 YYREEE (reference sequence). This CDR3 reads CASSERLAGDSYEQYF. The CDR3 DNA sequence: TGTGCCAGCAGCGAACGACTAGCGGGAGATTCCTACGAGCAGTACTTC.

This rearrangement joins TRBV6-5 to TRBJ2-7; 10 nucleotides match TRBD2. V gave up 1 base and J gave up 4 bases; unmatched junction bases: 4. This CDR3 comprises 15 residues. Germline V gene lookup returns CDR1 MNHEY and CDR2 SVGAGI. The CDR3 nucleotides read TGTGCCAGCAGTTACTGGTCTAGCGGGGGTTACGAGCAGTACTTC. This gives the protein CASSYWSSGGYEQYF.

The chain recombines TRBV6-1 with TRBJ2-7; 7 bases map to TRBD1. The CDR3 runs to 12 residues. Germline-derived CDR1 and CDR2 are MNHNS and SASEGT. J gave up 5 bases and V 8 bases, and 6 bases lay outside the gene matches. The CDR3 sequence is CASDRVSHEQYF. CDR3 bases: TGTGCCAGCGACAGGGTGTCCCACGAGCAGTACTTC.

In this sample, this clonotype turned up a few times. The rearrangement uses TRBV4-1 and TRBJ2-7; a possible D gene is TRBD2 (5 bases). With 1 base removed from V and 0 bases from J, the gap between germline ends came to 10 bases. The CDR3 covers 15 residues. From germline, CDR1 is MGHRA and CDR2 YSYEKL. The chain's CDR3 is CASSQATGSSYEQYF. The CDR3 DNA is TGCGCCAGCAGCCAAGCGACGGGGAGCTCCTACGAGCAGTACTTC.

This clonotype appeared many times. The chain uses TRBV12-3 or TRBV12-4 and TRBJ2-4, with a weak D call TRBD2 (5 bases). The CDR3 runs 15 residues. Trimming removed 3 bases from V and 3 bases from J, with 12 bases in between. CDR3 protein: CASSLVQRSKNIQYF. In DNA form, the CDR3 reads TGTGCCAGCAGTTTGGTCCAGCGGAGCAAAAACATTCAGTACTTC.

This clonotype was picked up many times. This chain connects TRBV20-1 to TRBJ2-7; the D gene is possibly TRBD2 (6 bases). V lost 2 bases and J 2 bases, leaving 16 bases between the germline ends. CDR1 and CDR2 (germline): DFQATT, SNEGSKA (reference sequence). The CDR3 is 15 residues long. The CDR3 DNA sequence: TGCAGTGCTAGAAACCGGTGGAGGGACGCCTACGAGCAGTACTTC. Protein product: CSARNRWRDAYEQYF.

This clonotype was detected ten times or more. The chain joins TRBV6-1 to TRBJ1-4; possible D gene TRBD1, 5 bases. The ends were cut back, 2 bases at V and 4 bases at J, with 11 bases in the middle. The V gene's germline CDR1 is MNHNS and CDR2 SASEGT. This CDR3 is 15 amino acids long. The DNA of the CDR3 is TGTGCCAGCAGTGAAAATCGGGGGGGTAATGAAAAACTGTTTTTT. This codes for CASSENRGGNEKLFF.

The rearrangement links TRBV12-5 to TRBJ2-7, with TRBD1 as a possible D gene (5 bases). CDR1 is LGHNT, CDR2 FRNRAP, per germline. Trimming stripped 7 bases from V and 0 bases from J, with 16 bases between. The CDR3 covers 15 residues. CDR3 nucleotides: TGTGCTAGTGACTCACCGACAGTTGTCTCCTACGAGCAGTACTTC. It translates to CASDSPTVVSYEQYF.

The rearrangement uses TRBV4-1 and TRBJ2-7, with 7 bases that match TRBD2. There are 17 residues in the CDR3. V shed 2 bases and J 2 bases; nucleotides not matched to a gene: 12. CDR1 is MGHRA and CDR2 is YSYEKL in the germline V gene. The CDR3 DNA follows: TGCGCCAGCAGCCAAAGGTTAGGAGGTCTAGCGGCCTACGAGCAGTACTTC. Translating it yields CASSQRLGGLAAYEQYF.